Below are 5 T cell receptor beta chains sequenced from a single sample in a study of tumor and adjacent non-tumor tissue in lung cancer. Three rounds of nested PCR, following a modified ARM-PCR protocol, produced the TCRbeta library. TCRdb ran MiXCR on the multiplex PCR reads and lists one entry per CDR3 protein. The sample includes about 75,000 distinct CDR3 sequences, around two thirds of them seen just once. RNA was extracted from bulk tissue without any cell sorting. Distant lung tissue was collected more than 3 cm away from the tumor edge. Material for sequencing was distant non-tumor lung tissue. Source of these receptors: a woman in her fifties or sixties with non-small cell lung cancer.

On this clonotype itself: One junction end does not reproduce the germline sequence, and a read error may be involved. The genes are TRBV5-5 and TRBJ2-2; D unclear. This CDR3 comprises 15 residues. CDR1 is SGHKS, CDR2 YYEKEE, per germline (reference sequence). CDR3 region: CVSSWLGQPTGELFF. CDR3 nucleotide sequence: TGTGTCAGCAGCTGGCTTGGGCAGCCCACCGGGGAGCTGTTTTTT.

The gene calls are TRBV18 and TRBJ2-3; D remains ambiguous. Looked up from germline, CDR1 is KGHSH and CDR2 is LQKENI. Trimming took off 5 bases at V and 6 bases at J, with 18 bases between the two ends. The length of the CDR3 is 15 residues. The CDR3 nucleotides are TGTGCCAGCTCATGTACTAACCTTGGCGCTGATACGCAGTATTTT. It yields the protein CASSCTNLGADTQYF.

Comment on this clonotype: One end of the junction is discordant with germline, which a read error may explain. CDR3 nucleotide sequence: TGCAGTGCTGACAGGGGGGATAACACCGGGGAGCCGTGTTTT. Encoded protein: CSADRGDNTGEPCF. The chain couples TRBV20-1 to TRBJ2-2; 9 bases align to TRBD1. Germline assignment: CDR1 DFQATT and CDR2 SNEGSKA (reference sequence). The CDR3 contains 14 residues.

The V call is TRBV5-1, the J call TRBJ2-1; TRBD2 matches at 7 bases. The CDR3 totals 16 residues. Germline trimming cut 2 bases from V and 4 bases from J; bases unmatched to any gene: 9. Germline V gives CDR1 SGHRS, CDR2 YFSETQ. CDR3 sequence (DNA): TGCGCCAGCAGCTTAAGGGCCGGGGGGTTGTACAATGAGCAGTTCTTC. Translation: CASSLRAGGLYNEQFF.

This clonotype appeared a few times. This may stem from a read error, because a much larger clone lies one nucleotide away. The chain carries TRBV20-1 and TRBJ2-3, with D maybe TRBD2 (6 bases). This CDR3 contains 15 residues. Germline V CDR1 and CDR2: DFQATT, SNEGSKA (reference sequence). This chain's CDR3 is CSAPSAETSTDTHYF. The CDR3 bases are TGCAGTGCTCCGTCGGCGGAAACTAGCACAGATACGCATTATTTT.